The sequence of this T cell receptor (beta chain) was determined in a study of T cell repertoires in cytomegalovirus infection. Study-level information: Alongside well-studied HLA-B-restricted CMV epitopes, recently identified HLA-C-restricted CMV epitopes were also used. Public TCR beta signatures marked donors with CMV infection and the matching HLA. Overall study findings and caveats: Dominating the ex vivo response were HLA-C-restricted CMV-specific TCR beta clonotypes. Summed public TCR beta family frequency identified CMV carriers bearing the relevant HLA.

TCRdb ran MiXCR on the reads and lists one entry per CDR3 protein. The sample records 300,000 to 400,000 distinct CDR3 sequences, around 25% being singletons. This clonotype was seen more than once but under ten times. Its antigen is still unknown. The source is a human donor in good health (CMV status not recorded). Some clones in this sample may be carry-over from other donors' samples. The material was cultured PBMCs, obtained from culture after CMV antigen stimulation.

The chain's CDR3 is CSARDKRGSVAYEQYF. The CDR3 DNA sequence: TGCAGTGCTAGAGATAAGAGGGGCAGCGTCGCCTACGAGCAGTACTTC. The chain links TRBV20-1 to TRBJ2-7; D could derive from TRBD1 or TRBD2 (5 bases each). The germline V gene encodes CDR1 DFQATT and CDR2 SNEGSKA (reference sequence). The V and J ends lost 0 bases and 2 bases respectively, with 17 bases between them. The CDR3 spans 16 residues.